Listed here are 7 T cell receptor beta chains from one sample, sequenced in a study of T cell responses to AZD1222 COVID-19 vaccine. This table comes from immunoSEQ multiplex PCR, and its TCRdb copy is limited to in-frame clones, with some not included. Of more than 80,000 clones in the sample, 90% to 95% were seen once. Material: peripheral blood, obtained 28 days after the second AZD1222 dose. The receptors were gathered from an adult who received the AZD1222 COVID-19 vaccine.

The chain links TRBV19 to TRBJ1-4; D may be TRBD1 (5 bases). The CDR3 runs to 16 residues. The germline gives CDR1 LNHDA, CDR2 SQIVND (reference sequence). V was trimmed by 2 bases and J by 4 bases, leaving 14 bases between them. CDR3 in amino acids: CASSIRGGPLNEKLFF. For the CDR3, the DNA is TGTGCCAGTAGTATAAGGGGTGGACCGCTTAATGAAAAACTGTTTTTT.

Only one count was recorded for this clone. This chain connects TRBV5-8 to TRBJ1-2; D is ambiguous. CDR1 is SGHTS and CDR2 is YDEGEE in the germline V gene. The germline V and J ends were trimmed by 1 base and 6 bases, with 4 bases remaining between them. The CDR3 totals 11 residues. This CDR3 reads CASSLWDGYTF. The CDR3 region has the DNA TGTGCCAGCAGCTTGTGGGATGGCTACACCTTC.

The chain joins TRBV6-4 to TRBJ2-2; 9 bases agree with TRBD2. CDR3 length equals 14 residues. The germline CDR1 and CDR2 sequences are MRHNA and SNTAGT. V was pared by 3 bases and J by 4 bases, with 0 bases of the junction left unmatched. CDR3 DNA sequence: TGTGCCAGCAGTGAGCGGGGGGGCACCGGGGAGCTGTTTTTT. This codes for CASSERGGTGELFF.

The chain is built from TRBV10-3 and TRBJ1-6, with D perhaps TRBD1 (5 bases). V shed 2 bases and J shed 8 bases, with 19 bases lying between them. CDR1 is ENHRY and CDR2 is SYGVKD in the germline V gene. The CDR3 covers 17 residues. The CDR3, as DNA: TGTGCCATCAGTGAGGGTACGGCAGGGTATCGAGATTCACCCCTCCACTTT. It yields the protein CAISEGTAGYRDSPLHF.

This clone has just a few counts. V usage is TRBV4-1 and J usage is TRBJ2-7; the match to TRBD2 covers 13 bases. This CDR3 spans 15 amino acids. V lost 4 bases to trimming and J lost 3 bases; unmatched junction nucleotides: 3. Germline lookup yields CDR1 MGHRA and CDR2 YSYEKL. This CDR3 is CASSPRLAGGYEQYF. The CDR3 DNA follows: TGCGCCAGCAGCCCTAGACTAGCGGGGGGCTACGAGCAGTACTTC.

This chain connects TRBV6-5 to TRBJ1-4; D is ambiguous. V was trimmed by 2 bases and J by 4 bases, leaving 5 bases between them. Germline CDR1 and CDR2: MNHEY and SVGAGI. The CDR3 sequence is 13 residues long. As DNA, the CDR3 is TGTGCCAGCAGTTACCGTGGTAATGAAAAACTGTTTTTT. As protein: CASSYRGNEKLFF.

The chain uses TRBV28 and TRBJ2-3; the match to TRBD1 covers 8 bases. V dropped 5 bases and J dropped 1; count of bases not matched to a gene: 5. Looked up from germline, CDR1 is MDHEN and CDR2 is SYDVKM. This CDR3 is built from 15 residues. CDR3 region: CASSPGGAGTDTQYF. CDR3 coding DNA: TGTGCCAGCAGTCCAGGGGGCGCCGGCACAGATACGCAGTATTTT. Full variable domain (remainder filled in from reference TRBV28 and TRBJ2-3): DVKVTQSSRYLVKRTGEKVFLECVQDMDHENMFWYRQDPGLGLRLIYFSYDVKMKEKGDIPEGYSVSREKKERFSLILESASTNQTSMYLCASSPGGAGTDTQYFGPGTRLTVL.